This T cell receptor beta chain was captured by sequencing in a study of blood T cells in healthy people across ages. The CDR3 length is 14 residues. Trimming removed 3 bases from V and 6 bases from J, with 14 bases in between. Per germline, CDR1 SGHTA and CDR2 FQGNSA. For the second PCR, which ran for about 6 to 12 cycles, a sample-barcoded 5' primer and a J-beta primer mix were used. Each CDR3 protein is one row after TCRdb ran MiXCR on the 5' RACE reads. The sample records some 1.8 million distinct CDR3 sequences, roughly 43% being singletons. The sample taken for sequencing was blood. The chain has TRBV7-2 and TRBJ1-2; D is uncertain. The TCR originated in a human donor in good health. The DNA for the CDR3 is TGTGCCAGCAGCTTTAGAAGTACTAGGGATGGCTACACCTTC. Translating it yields CASSFRSTRDGYTF. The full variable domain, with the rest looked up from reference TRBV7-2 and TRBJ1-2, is GAGVSQSPSNKVTEKGKDVELRCDPISGHTALYWYRQSLGQGLEFLIYFQGNSAPDKSGLPSDRFSAERTGGSVSTLTIQRTQQEDSAVYLCASSFRSTRDGYTFGSGTRLTVV.